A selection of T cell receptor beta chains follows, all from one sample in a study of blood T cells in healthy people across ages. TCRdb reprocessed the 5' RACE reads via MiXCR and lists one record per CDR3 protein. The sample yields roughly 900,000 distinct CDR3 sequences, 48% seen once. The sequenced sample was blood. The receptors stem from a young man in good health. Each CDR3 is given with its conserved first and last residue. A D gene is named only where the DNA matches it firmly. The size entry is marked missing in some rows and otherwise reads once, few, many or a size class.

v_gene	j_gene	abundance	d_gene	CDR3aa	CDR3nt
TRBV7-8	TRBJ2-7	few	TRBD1	CASSPWDSASYEQYF	TGTGCCAGCAGCCCCTGGGACAGTGCTTCCTACGAGCAGTACTTC
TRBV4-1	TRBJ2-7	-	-	CASSQSRLFNYNEQYF	TGCGCCAGCAGCCAAAGCAGGTTATTCAACTACAATGAGCAGTACTTC
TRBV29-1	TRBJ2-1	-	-	CSVEGGEDELSYNEQFF	TGCAGCGTTGAAGGGGGCGAGGACGAGCTCTCCTACAATGAGCAGTTCTTC
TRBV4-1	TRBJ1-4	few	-	CASSQDHSANEKLFF	TGCGCCAGCAGCCAAGACCACAGCGCGAATGAAAAACTGTTTTTT
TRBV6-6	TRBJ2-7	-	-	CAGSSPTTGSYEQYF	TGTGCCGGCAGTTCTCCTACGACAGGATCCTACGAGCAGTACTTC
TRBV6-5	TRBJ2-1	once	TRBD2	CASSSGLAGGDNEQFF	TGTGCCAGCAGCTCGGGACTAGCAGGGGGTGACAATGAGCAGTTCTTC
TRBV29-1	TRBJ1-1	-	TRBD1	CSGLTGGGHTEAFF	TGCAGCGGGCTGACAGGGGGCGGGCACACTGAAGCTTTCTTT
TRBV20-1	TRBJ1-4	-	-	CSASPTFGSTNEKLFF	TGCAGTGCTAGTCCCACATTTGGGTCAACTAATGAAAAACTGTTTTTT
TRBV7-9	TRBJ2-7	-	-	CASSLLTGGDEQYF	TGTGCCAGCAGCTTACTGACAGGAGGGGACGAGCAGTACTTC
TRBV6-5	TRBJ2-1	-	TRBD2	CASSLGGVDGSEQFF	TGTGCCAGCAGCCTCGGGGGGGTGGATGGCAGTGAGCAGTTCTTC
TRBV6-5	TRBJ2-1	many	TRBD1	CASRTGYNEQFF	TGTGCCAGCAGGACAGGGTACAATGAGCAGTTCTTC
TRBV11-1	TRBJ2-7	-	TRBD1	CASSSNRGNTYEQYF	TGTGCCAGCAGCTCTAACAGGGGAAACACCTACGAGCAGTACTTC
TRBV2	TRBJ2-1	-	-	CASTQESSLATGEQFF	TGTGCCAGCACCCAGGAATCGAGCCTGGCCACGGGAGAGCAGTTCTTC
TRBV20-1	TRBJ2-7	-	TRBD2	CSARSGSGGPTYEQYF	TGCAGTGCTAGATCGGGTAGCGGGGGACCTACCTACGAGCAGTACTTC
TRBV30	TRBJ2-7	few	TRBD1	CAWSRAGTGGYEQYF	TGTGCCTGGAGCCGAGCCGGGACAGGGGGCTACGAGCAGTACTTC
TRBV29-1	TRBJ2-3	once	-	CSVETLASTDTQYF	TGCAGCGTTGAAACGTTAGCGTCGACAGATACGCAGTATTTT
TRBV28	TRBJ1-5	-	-	CASSLWGRESNQPQHF	TGTGCCAGCAGTTTATGGGGAAGGGAAAGCAATCAGCCCCAGCATTTT
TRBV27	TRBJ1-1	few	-	CASFQLRQMNTEAFF	TGTGCCAGCTTTCAATTGAGGCAGATGAACACTGAAGCTTTCTTT
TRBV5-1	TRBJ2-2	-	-	CASSLAVLRNTGELFF	TGCGCCAGCAGCTTGGCCGTTTTGAGGAACACCGGGGAGCTGTTTTTT
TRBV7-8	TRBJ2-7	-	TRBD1	CASNRDRIPTYEQYF	TGTGCCAGTAACCGGGACAGGATACCGACCTACGAGCAGTACTTC
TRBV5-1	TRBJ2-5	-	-	CASSHPGRTYRDQYF	TGCGCCAGCAGCCACCCAGGACGGACTTACAGGGACCAGTACTTC
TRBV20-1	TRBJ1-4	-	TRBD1	CSAGKQGAEKLFF	TGCAGTGCAGGAAAACAGGGGGCTGAAAAACTGTTTTTT
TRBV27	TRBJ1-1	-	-	CASSLSTRTEAFF	TGTGCCAGCAGTTTAAGTACGCGCACTGAAGCTTTCTTT
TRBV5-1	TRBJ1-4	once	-	CASSFGRGNEKLFF	TGCGCCAGCAGCTTCGGTCGGGGTAATGAAAAACTGTTTTTT
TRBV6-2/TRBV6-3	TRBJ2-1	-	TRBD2	CASCCGGSDEQFF	TGTGCCAGCTGCTGCGGGGGTAGCGATGAGCAGTTCTTC